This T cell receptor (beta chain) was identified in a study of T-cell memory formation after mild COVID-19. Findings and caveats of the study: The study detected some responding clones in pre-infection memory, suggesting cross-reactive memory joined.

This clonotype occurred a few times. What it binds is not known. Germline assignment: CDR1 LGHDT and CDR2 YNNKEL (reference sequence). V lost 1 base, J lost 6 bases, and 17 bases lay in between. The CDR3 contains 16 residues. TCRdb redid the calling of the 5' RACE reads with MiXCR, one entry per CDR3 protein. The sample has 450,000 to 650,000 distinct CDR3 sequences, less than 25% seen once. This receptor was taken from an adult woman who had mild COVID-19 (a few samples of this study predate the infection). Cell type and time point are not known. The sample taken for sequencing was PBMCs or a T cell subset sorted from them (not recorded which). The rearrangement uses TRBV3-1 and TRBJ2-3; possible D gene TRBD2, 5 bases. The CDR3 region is CASSQGLTTDWDTQYF. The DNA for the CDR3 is TGTGCCAGCAGCCAAGGTCTAACTACGGACTGGGATACGCAGTATTTT.